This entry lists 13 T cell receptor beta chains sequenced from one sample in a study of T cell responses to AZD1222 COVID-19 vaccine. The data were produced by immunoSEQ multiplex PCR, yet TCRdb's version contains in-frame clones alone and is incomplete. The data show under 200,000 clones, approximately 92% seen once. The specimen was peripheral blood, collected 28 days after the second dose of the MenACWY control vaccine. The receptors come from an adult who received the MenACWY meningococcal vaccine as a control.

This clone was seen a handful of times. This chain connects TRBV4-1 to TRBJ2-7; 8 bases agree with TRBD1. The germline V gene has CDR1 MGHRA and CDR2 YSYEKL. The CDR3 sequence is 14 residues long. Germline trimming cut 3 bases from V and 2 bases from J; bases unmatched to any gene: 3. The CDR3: CASSQPGQAYEQYF. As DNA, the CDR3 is TGCGCCAGCAGCCAGCCGGGACAGGCCTACGAGCAGTACTTC.

The CDR3 DNA follows: TGTGCCAGCAGCTCCCCGGGACAGCACTATGGCTACACCTTC. This codes for CASSSPGQHYGYTF. The J gene is TRBJ1-2, the V gene TRBV7-2, with 7 bases lining up with TRBD1. Germline loops: CDR1 SGHTA, CDR2 FQGNSA. The V segment lost 4 bases and the J segment 3 bases; nucleotides outside the gene matches: 5. The CDR3 has 14 amino acids. The entire variable domain, with the rest obtained from reference TRBV7-2 and TRBJ1-2, is as follows: GAGVSQSPSNKVTEKGKDVELRCDPISGHTALYWYRQSLGQGLEFLIYFQGNSAPDKSGLPSDRFSAERTGGSVSTLTIQRTQQEDSAVYLCASSSPGQHYGYTFGSGTRLTVV.

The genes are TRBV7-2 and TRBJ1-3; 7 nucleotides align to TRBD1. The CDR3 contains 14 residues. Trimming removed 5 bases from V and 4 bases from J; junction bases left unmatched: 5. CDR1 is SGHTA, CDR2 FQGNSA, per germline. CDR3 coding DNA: TGTGCCAGCAGCCCCAGGGGGGCGGGAAACACCATATATTTT. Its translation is CASSPRGAGNTIYF.

The CDR3 DNA reads as TGTGCCAGCAGCCAAGGGGACAGGGAGAACACTGAAGCTTTCTTT. It specifies CASSQGDRENTEAFF. The rearrangement joins TRBV4-2 to TRBJ1-1; 9 nucleotides align to TRBD1. Germline CDR1 is LGHNA and CDR2 is YNFKEQ. This CDR3 contains 15 residues. Trimming at V came to 1 base and at J to 1 base, leaving 1 base not matched to a gene.

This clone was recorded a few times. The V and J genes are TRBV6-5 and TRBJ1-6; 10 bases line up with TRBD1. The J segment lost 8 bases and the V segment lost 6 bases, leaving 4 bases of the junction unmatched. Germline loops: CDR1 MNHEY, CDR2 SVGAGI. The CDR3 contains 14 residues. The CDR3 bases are TGTGCCAGCAGCTCGGACAGGGGGGATTCACCCCTCCACTTT. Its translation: CASSSDRGDSPLHF.

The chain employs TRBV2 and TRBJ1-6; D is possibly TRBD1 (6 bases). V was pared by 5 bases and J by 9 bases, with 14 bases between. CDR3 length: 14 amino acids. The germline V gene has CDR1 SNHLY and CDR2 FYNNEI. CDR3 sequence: CASSFRGLSSPLHF. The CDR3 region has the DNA TGTGCCAGCAGTTTCAGGGGATTGAGTTCACCCCTCCACTTT.

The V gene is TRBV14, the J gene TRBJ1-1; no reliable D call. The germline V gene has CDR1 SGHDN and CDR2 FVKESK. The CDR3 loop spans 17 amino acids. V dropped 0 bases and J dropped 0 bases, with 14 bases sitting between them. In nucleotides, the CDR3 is TGTGCCAGCAGCCAAGAGTGGTCAGGAATCATGAACACTGAAGCTTTCTTT. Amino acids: CASSQEWSGIMNTEAFF.

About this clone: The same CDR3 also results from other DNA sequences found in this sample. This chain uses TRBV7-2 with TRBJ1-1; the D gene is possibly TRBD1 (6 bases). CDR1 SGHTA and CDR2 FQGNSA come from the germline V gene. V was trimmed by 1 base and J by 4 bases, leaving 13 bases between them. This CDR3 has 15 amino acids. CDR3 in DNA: TGTGCCAGCAGCTTAGGACGGGGGCTGGGCACTGAAGCTTTCTTT. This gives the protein CASSLGRGLGTEAFF. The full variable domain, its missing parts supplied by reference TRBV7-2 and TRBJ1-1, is GAGVSQSPSNKVTEKGKDVELRCDPISGHTALYWYRQSLGQGLEFLIYFQGNSAPDKSGLPSDRFSAERTGGSVSTLTIQRTQQEDSAVYLCASSLGRGLGTEAFFGQGTRLTVV.

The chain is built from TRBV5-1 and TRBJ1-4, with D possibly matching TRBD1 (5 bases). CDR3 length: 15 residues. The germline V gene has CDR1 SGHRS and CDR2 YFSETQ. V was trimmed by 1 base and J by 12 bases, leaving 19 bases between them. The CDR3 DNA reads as TGCGCCAGCAGCTTGTCATCGACCGGCCAAGGGGAACTGTTTTTT. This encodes CASSLSSTGQGELFF.

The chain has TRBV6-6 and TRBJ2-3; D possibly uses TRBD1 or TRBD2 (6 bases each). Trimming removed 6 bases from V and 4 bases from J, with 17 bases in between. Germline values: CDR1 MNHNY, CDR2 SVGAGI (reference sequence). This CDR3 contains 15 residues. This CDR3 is CASSAGRGHPDTQYF. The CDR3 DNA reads TGTGCCAGCAGCGCGGGACGGGGGCACCCAGATACGCAGTATTTT.

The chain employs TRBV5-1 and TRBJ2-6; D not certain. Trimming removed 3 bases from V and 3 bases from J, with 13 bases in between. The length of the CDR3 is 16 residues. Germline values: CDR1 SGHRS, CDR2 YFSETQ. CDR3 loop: CASSSKSSLGANVLTF. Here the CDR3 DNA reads TGCGCCAGCAGCTCAAAGTCCTCCCTTGGGGCCAACGTCCTGACTTTC.

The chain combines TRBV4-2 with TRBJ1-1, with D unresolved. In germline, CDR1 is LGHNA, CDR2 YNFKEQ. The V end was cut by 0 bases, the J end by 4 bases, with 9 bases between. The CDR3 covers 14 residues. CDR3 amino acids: CASSQEVSVTEAFF. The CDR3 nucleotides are TGTGCCAGCAGCCAAGAGGTCAGCGTCACTGAAGCTTTCTTT.

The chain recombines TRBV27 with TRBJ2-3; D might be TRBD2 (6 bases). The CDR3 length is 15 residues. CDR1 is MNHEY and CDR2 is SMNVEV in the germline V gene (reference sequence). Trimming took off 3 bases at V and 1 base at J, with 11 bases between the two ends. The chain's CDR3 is CASSLEGKGTDTQYF. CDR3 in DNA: TGTGCCAGCAGTTTGGAGGGCAAAGGCACAGATACGCAGTATTTT.